The 19 T cell receptor beta chains presented below share a single source sample, sequenced in a study of OX40 agonist ivuxolimab in advanced cancers. Profiled with immunoSEQ multiplex PCR; TCRdb holds only in-frame clones, not every one. The table has roughly 61,000 clones, about 90% seen once. The starting material was CD4+ or CD8+ T cells sorted from blood, obtained in a trial of the OX40 agonist ivuxolimab. The receptor source for this set is an adult with an advanced solid tumor such as melanoma, head and neck, liver or kidney cancer.

This chain uses TRBV12-5 with TRBJ2-5, with 13 nucleotides matching TRBD2. The CDR3 sequence is 18 residues long. Per germline, CDR1 LGHNT and CDR2 FRNRAP. The J segment lost 3 bases and the V segment lost 5 bases, leaving 12 bases of the junction unmatched. The CDR3 reads CASGLTSGRPTIEETQYF. The CDR3 coding sequence is TGTGCTAGTGGTCTGACTAGCGGGAGGCCAACCATTGAAGAGACCCAGTACTTC.

V is TRBV6-6 and J is TRBJ1-6, with a tentative D call TRBD1 (5 bases). CDR1 MNHNY and CDR2 SVGAGI come from the germline V gene (reference sequence). This CDR3 is 15 amino acids long. V was shortened by 4 bases and J by 6 bases, with 13 bases between the two germline ends. CDR3 in DNA: TGTGCCAGCAGTTCCCCGGGGACGATTAATTCACCCCTCCACTTT. The encoded protein is CASSSPGTINSPLHF.

This sequence joins TRBV19 and TRBJ1-5; D not resolved. Germline assignment: CDR1 LNHDA and CDR2 SQIVND (reference sequence). V was cut by 2 bases and J by 0 bases, with 2 bases left in between. The CDR3 loop spans 13 amino acids. The CDR3 DNA is TGTGCCAGTAGTATAAGTAGCAATCAGCCCCAGCATTTT. Translation gives CASSISSNQPQHF. Combining the CDR3 with reference TRBV19 and TRBJ1-5 gives the whole variable domain DGGITQSPKYLFRKEGQNVTLSCEQNLNHDAMYWYRQDPGQGLRLIYYSQIVNDFQKGDIAEGYSVSREKKESFPLTVTSAQKNPTAFYLCASSISSNQPQHFGDGTRLSIL.

The gene calls are TRBV10-3 and TRBJ1-2; 9 positions agree with TRBD1. Germline V gene sequence: CDR1 ENHRY, CDR2 SYGVKD. This CDR3 comprises 13 residues. The trim removed 5 bases at V and 8 bases at J, leaving 6 bases unmatched. The CDR3 DNA sequence: TGTGCCATCAGTTATCCGGGACAGGGCGGCTACACCTTC. Translation gives CAISYPGQGGYTF.

The chain joins TRBV4-1 to TRBJ2-7; maybe TRBD1 (6 bases). Germline V gene data show CDR1 as MGHRA and CDR2 as YSYEKL. The CDR3 length is 14 residues. V lost 4 bases and J lost 4, with 14 bases in between. The CDR3 protein is CASSLEPRGYEQYF. The CDR3 bases are TGCGCCAGCAGCCTAGAACCTAGGGGGTACGAGCAGTACTTC.

The gene calls are TRBV5-6 and TRBJ2-5; D is unclear. CDR3 size: 13 residues. Between the trimmed V and J ends, which lost 0 bases and 2 bases, there was a span of 5 bases. Germline lookup yields CDR1 SGHDT and CDR2 YYEEEE. CDR3 nucleotide sequence: TGTGCCAGCAGCTTGGCTCTGCAAGAGACCCAGTACTTC. Translated, it gives CASSLALQETQYF. Complete variable domain (other parts from reference TRBV5-6 and TRBJ2-5): DAGVTQSPTHLIKTRGQQVTLRCSPKSGHDTVSWYQQALGQGPQFIFQYYEEEERQRGNFPDRFSGHQFPNYSSELNVNALLLGDSALYLCASSLALQETQYFGPGTRLLVL.

About this clone itself: The sample holds other DNA sequences that translate to the same CDR3. The chain employs TRBV27 and TRBJ1-3, with D possibly matching TRBD1 (6 bases). With 4 bases removed from V and 4 bases from J, the gap between germline ends came to 17 bases. The CDR3 extends over 16 amino acids. The germline gives CDR1 MNHEY, CDR2 SMNVEV (reference sequence). CDR3 in amino acids: CASSSLGGRGGNTIYF. In DNA, the CDR3 is TGTGCCAGCAGTTCCCTGGGGGGCCGGGGGGGAAACACCATATATTTT.

The chain recombines TRBV28 with TRBJ1-5, with D unresolved. The germline V gene has CDR1 MDHEN and CDR2 SYDVKM. The CDR3 sequence is 15 residues long. With 6 bases removed from V and 3 bases from J, the gap between germline ends came to 15 bases. DNA for the CDR3: TGTGCCAGCAGCCGCGGACGGCTTTTCAATCAGCCCCAGCATTTT. Translated, it gives CASSRGRLFNQPQHF.

The V call is TRBV15, the J call TRBJ2-3; 7 bases are a match to TRBD2. This CDR3 region has 15 residues. Germline V gene sequence: CDR1 LNHNV, CDR2 YYDKDF (reference sequence). Trimming cost V 3 bases and J 0 bases; bases outside gene matches: 3. The CDR3 loop is CATSSSGSSTDTQYF. DNA of the CDR3: TGTGCCACCAGCAGTAGCGGGTCTAGCACAGATACGCAGTATTTT.

The chain joins TRBV4-2 to TRBJ2-1; no clear D. Germline-derived CDR1 and CDR2 are LGHNA and YNFKEQ. V was pared by 4 bases and J by 3 bases, with 10 bases between. The CDR3 is 14 residues long. The CDR3 DNA follows: TGTGCCAGCAGCCCCGGACGTATCTACAATGAGCAGTTCTTC. It codes for CASSPGRIYNEQFF.

The rearrangement links TRBV4-1 to TRBJ2-3; 14 bases are shared with TRBD2. This CDR3 comprises 14 residues. Germline V gene data show CDR1 as MGHRA and CDR2 as YSYEKL. V dropped 5 bases and J dropped 8; count of bases not matched to a gene: 3. The CDR3 loop is CASSFGTSGGTQYF. The CDR3, as DNA: TGCGCCAGCAGCTTCGGGACTAGCGGGGGTACGCAGTATTTT.

This clone was observed a single time. The chain carries TRBV30 and TRBJ1-3; D remains unclear. The length of the CDR3 is 16 residues. V was cut by 0 bases and J by 0 bases, with 12 bases left in between. Looked up from germline, CDR1 is GTSNPN and CDR2 is SVGIG (reference sequence). CDR3 protein: CAWSVSVSLSGNTIYF. CDR3 DNA sequence: TGTGCCTGGAGTGTATCAGTCAGCCTCTCTGGAAACACCATATATTTT.

This rearrangement joins TRBV6-6 to TRBJ1-3; a weak D match, TRBD1 (5 bases). Germline values: CDR1 MNHNY, CDR2 SVGAGI (reference sequence). The CDR3 sequence is 15 residues long. V was shortened by 0 bases and J by 4 bases, with 10 bases between the two germline ends. The CDR3 region has the DNA TGTGCCAGCAGTTACTCCGCAGGGTTGGGAAACACCATATATTTT. Translating gives CASSYSAGLGNTIYF.

The chain combines TRBV7-8 with TRBJ2-3, with D possibly being TRBD2 (5 bases). From germline, CDR1 is SGHVS and CDR2 FQNEAQ. V was pared by 1 base and J by 0 bases, with 11 bases between. There are 16 residues in the CDR3. CDR3 region: CASSLGVSDSTDTQYF. The CDR3 coding sequence is TGTGCCAGCAGCTTAGGGGTTAGCGATAGCACAGATACGCAGTATTTT.

V usage is TRBV6-1 and J usage is TRBJ2-1; D remains ambiguous. Looked up from germline, CDR1 is MNHNS and CDR2 is SASEGT. This CDR3 spans 10 amino acids. The ends were cut back, 5 bases at V and 4 bases at J, with 0 bases in the middle. The CDR3 region is CASSYNEQFF. The CDR3 coding sequence is TGTGCCAGCAGTTACAATGAGCAGTTCTTC.

The chain couples TRBV30 to TRBJ1-2; 7 nucleotides align to TRBD1. CDR3 size: 15 residues. CDR1 GTSNPN and CDR2 SVGIG come from the germline V gene (reference sequence). Trimming removed 0 bases from V and 4 bases from J; junction bases left unmatched: 8. The CDR3 DNA follows: TGTGCCTGGAGTGTGGCGAACAGGGGATTCTATGGCTACACCTTC. This translates into CAWSVANRGFYGYTF.

The chain has TRBV6-5 and TRBJ2-1, with D perhaps TRBD2 (6 bases). The CDR3 spans 14 residues. Trimming left V 2 bases short and J 7 bases short, with 12 bases between. The germline CDR1 and CDR2 sequences are MNHEY and SVGAGI. CDR3 in amino acids: CASSYRRALNEQFF. CDR3 nucleotide sequence: TGTGCCAGCAGTTACCGGAGGGCTCTGAATGAGCAGTTCTTC.

The chain couples TRBV19 to TRBJ2-1; 8 bases are shared with TRBD2. Germline CDR1 reads LNHDA; CDR2 reads SQIVND (reference sequence). This CDR3 is 15 amino acids long. V lost 1 base, J lost 6 bases, and 5 bases stayed unmatched. The CDR3 sequence: CASSIVPGGLNEQFF. The CDR3, as DNA: TGTGCCAGTAGTATAGTTCCGGGAGGGCTCAATGAGCAGTTCTTC.

The chain has TRBV28 and TRBJ1-6; D possibly corresponds to TRBD1 (6 bases). This CDR3 region has 11 residues. The V gene lost 5 bases and the J gene lost 10 bases, with 6 bases spanning the gap. The germline CDR1 and CDR2 sequences are MDHEN and SYDVKM. CDR3 loop: CASSQGSPLHF. CDR3 sequence (DNA): TGTGCCAGCAGTCAGGGGTCACCCCTCCACTTT.